This TCR beta chain was sequenced during a study of blood T cell repertoires in COVID-19. Study as a whole: The United States, Italy and Spain were the sources of the acute and convalescent COVID-19 samples. Sources were T cells, B-cell-depleted T cells, or PBMCs; the material itself was cDNA or gDNA.

The germline CDR1 and CDR2 sequences are SGDLS and YYNGEE. The CDR3 consists of 13 residues. V lost 4 bases, J lost 14 bases, and 9 bases stayed unmatched. Per the authors' pipeline: The assay estimated nucleated cells by amplifying reference gene primers. Some clones are missing from TCRdb's copy, which holds only in-frame ones; the method was immunoSEQ multiplex PCR. V and J calls and clone size come straight from that table; D and trimming were deduced from the DNA. The sample includes some 90,000 clones, 89% of them seen just once. Sequences were obtained from peripheral blood. This sequence originates from a woman older than 75 with active COVID-19. This chain connects TRBV9 to TRBJ2-1; 10 bases map to TRBD2. CDR3 nucleotides: TGTGCCAGCAGCTCCACGACTAGCGGGTCCGAGTTCTTC. This translates into CASSSTTSGSEFF.